The entry below gives a single TCR beta chain sequence along with its context. Its antigen is currently unknown. The sample belongs to a study of OX40 agonist ivuxolimab in advanced cancers. Study-level information: Each patient was given ivuxolimab into a vein every 2 weeks, at 0.01 to 10 mg/kg.

Study-wide results and caveats: The study found that CD8+ T cells averaged more expanded clones than CD4+.

Produced via immunoSEQ multiplex PCR; TCRdb's table is partial and in-frame only. Counted here are roughly 97,000 clones, about 87% occurring once; the ten biggest clones make up 0.79%. CDR1 is MDHEN, CDR2 SYDVKM, per germline. V was clipped by 6 bases and J by 2 bases; unmatched bases: 5. The CDR3 is made up of 15 amino acids. Sequencing used CD4+ or CD8+ T cells sorted from blood, obtained in a trial of the OX40 agonist ivuxolimab. The clonotype originates from an adult with an advanced solid tumor such as melanoma, head and neck, liver or kidney cancer. The chain carries TRBV28 and TRBJ2-2, with TRBD1 matching 8 bases. The CDR3 sequence is CASRLGQGNTGELFF. CDR3 nucleotide sequence: TGTGCCAGCAGACTAGGACAGGGAAACACCGGGGAGCTGTTTTTT.